This T cell receptor (beta chain) was profiled in a study of blood T cell repertoires in COVID-19. Study as a whole: Samples representing acute and convalescent COVID-19 were sourced from the United States, Italy and Spain. Sources were T cells, B-cell-depleted T cells, or PBMCs; the material itself was cDNA or gDNA.

Clones were read by immunoSEQ multiplex PCR, and TCRdb kept only the in-frame ones, dropping some. The profile shows approximately 210,000 clones, 80% to 90% of them singletons. Participants came from about 23 US areas, aged roughly 18 to 89 years. Cohort 3 recovery required two negative PCRs, clearance, or symptom resolution. Trimming stripped 6 bases from V and 7 bases from J, with 12 bases between. The CDR3 is made up of 11 amino acids. Germline V gene sequence: CDR1 SQVTM, CDR2 ANQGSEA. The receptor was derived from a man in his forties or fifties who had recovered from COVID-19. The J gene is TRBJ1-2, the V gene TRBV29-1; tentatively, D is TRBD1 (6 bases). The source material was PBMCs or T cells enriched from blood (not recorded which). In nucleotides, the CDR3 is TGCAGCGTGACAGGAGCTCCTGGCTACACCTTC. It yields the protein CSVTGAPGYTF.